Presented here are 9 T cell receptor beta chains from one specimen sequenced in a study of blood T cell repertoires in COVID-19. Sequencing was performed with immunoSEQ multiplex PCR; in TCRdb, only in-frame clones are kept and a portion is missing. The sample lists about 150,000 clones; under 85% were seen once. The sample consisted of peripheral blood. These TCRs come from a man aged 45-65 years with active or convalescent COVID-19.

V is TRBV14 and J is TRBJ1-2; TRBD1 is a possible D gene (6 bases). Germline CDR1 and CDR2: SGHDN and FVKESK. V lost 3 bases and J 13 bases, leaving 18 bases between the germline ends. CDR3 size: 13 residues. In DNA, the CDR3 is TGTGCCAGCAGCCAGGCAGGGGCGGCCCTAGGCACCTTC. Translating it yields CASSQAGAALGTF.

This clone came up once. The chain couples TRBV27 to TRBJ2-7; the match to TRBD2 covers 8 bases. The CDR3 has 14 amino acids. V was pared by 2 bases and J by 8 bases, with 8 bases of the junction left unmatched. The germline gives CDR1 MNHEY, CDR2 SMNVEV (reference sequence). The CDR3 sequence: CASSLGAGAVKQYF. Here the CDR3 DNA reads TGTGCCAGCAGTTTAGGAGCGGGAGCGGTGAAGCAGTACTTC.

This chain uses TRBV28 with TRBJ1-5; D is possibly TRBD1 (6 bases). The V end was cut by 5 bases, the J end by 0 bases, with 14 bases between. This CDR3 is built from 16 residues. Germline values: CDR1 MDHEN, CDR2 SYDVKM. Here the CDR3 DNA reads TGTGCCAGCAGTACCAGGGGAGGGGTTAGCAATCAGCCCCAGCATTTT. Its protein is CASSTRGGVSNQPQHF.

This chain uses TRBV5-1 with TRBJ1-4; TRBD1 agrees at 9 bases. Germline lookup yields CDR1 SGHRS and CDR2 YFSETQ. J was trimmed by 8 bases and V by 2 bases; bases with no gene match: 1. The CDR3 has 13 residues. CDR3 in DNA: TGCGCCAGCAGCTTACAGGGGGCGGAAAAACTGTTTTTT. It encodes CASSLQGAEKLFF.

V usage is TRBV7-6 and J usage is TRBJ1-5, with a possible D match to TRBD1 (5 bases). This CDR3 spans 15 amino acids. The germline V gene encodes CDR1 SGHVS and CDR2 FNYEAQ. V lost 0 bases to trimming and J lost 4 bases, with 10 bases between them. CDR3 in amino acids: CASSLAGGFNQPQHF. The CDR3 DNA sequence: TGTGCCAGCAGCTTAGCTGGGGGGTTTAATCAGCCCCAGCATTTT.

The chain is built from TRBV4-1 and TRBJ2-2, with D perhaps matching TRBD1 (7 bases). Trimming took 0 bases from V and 7 from J, leaving 9 bases between them. The germline gives CDR1 MGHRA, CDR2 YSYEKL. The CDR3 contains 14 residues. The CDR3 region has the DNA TGCGCCAGCAGCCAAGACAGGGGGGACGGGGAGCTGTTTTTT. It is translated as CASSQDRGDGELFF.

The rearrangement uses TRBV5-8 and TRBJ2-2, with D maybe TRBD1 (6 bases). Germline V lookup: CDR1 SGHTS, CDR2 YDEGEE. With 2 bases removed from V and 0 bases from J, the gap between germline ends came to 11 bases. The CDR3 loop spans 16 amino acids. CDR3 protein: CASSFYRATNTGELFF. CDR3 nucleotide sequence: TGTGCCAGCAGCTTTTACAGGGCAACGAACACCGGGGAGCTGTTTTTT. The full variable domain, in which reference TRBV5-8 and TRBJ2-2 provide the parts outside the CDR3, is EAGVTQSPTHLIKTRGQQATLRCSPISGHTSVYWYQQALGLGLQFLLWYDEGEERNRGNFPPRFSGRQFPNYSSELNVNALELEDSALYLCASSFYRATNTGELFFGEGSRLTVL.

The V gene is TRBV9, the J gene TRBJ1-5; D is undetermined. The germline CDR1 and CDR2 sequences are SGDLS and YYNGEE. Trimming stripped 7 bases from V and 2 bases from J, with 7 bases between. This CDR3 is 12 amino acids long. This CDR3 reads CASGQGNQPQHF. Written as DNA, the CDR3 is TGTGCCAGCGGCCAGGGCAATCAGCCCCAGCATTTT.

The chain carries TRBV7-7 and TRBJ2-3; 11 bases align to TRBD1. V shed 4 bases and J 4 bases; nucleotides not matched to a gene: 4. CDR1 and CDR2 (germline): SSHAT, FNYEAQ (reference sequence). The CDR3 runs 15 residues. The CDR3 loop reads CASSSGQGGPDTQYF. In DNA form, the CDR3 reads TGTGCCAGCAGCTCGGGACAGGGGGGCCCAGATACGCAGTATTTT.